The clone carrying this T cell receptor beta chain has a single count. This sample was included in a study of blood T cell repertoires in COVID-19. Source study methods: Reference gene primer amplification in the assay estimated nucleated cell counts. Sequenced by immunoSEQ multiplex PCR; TCRdb stores in-frame clones only, minus some. For V, J and clone size, that table is used; D and trimming come from the DNA. There are 180,000 or so clones in the sample; about nine tenths occur only once, and approximately 6.7% lies in the top ten. The sample was peripheral blood. The TCR originated in a man in his forties with acute or convalescent COVID-19.

The CDR3 bases are TGTGCCAGCAGCCTTGACAGATATTATGGCTACACCTTC. Protein: CASSLDRYYGYTF. V gene TRBV7-9 combines with J gene TRBJ1-2; possibly TRBD1 for D (5 bases). V dropped 5 bases and J dropped 5 bases, with 12 bases sitting between them. Germline V gene lookup returns CDR1 SEHNR and CDR2 FQNEAQ (reference sequence). This CDR3 is built from 13 residues.